The 11 T cell receptor beta chains listed next were all sequenced from one sample in a study of blood T cell repertoires in COVID-19. Measured with immunoSEQ multiplex PCR; TCRdb has only the in-frame clones, and not every one. The sample lists around 180,000 clones, about 82% occurring once. The sample was PBMCs or T cells enriched from blood (not recorded which). These receptors all come from a woman aged 25 to 39 who had recovered from COVID-19.

The chain links TRBV5-1 to TRBJ1-1; no reliable D call. This CDR3 is built from 14 residues. V gave up 0 bases and J gave up 5 bases, with 11 bases separating them. Germline values: CDR1 SGHRS, CDR2 YFSETQ. CDR3 in DNA: TGCGCCAGCAGCTTGGTTGGAGGGAGTACTGAAGCTTTCTTT. This translates into CASSLVGGSTEAFF.

The CDR3 nucleotides read TGTGCCAGCAGCTCCCCCGGGGACTACCCCGGAAATACGCAGTATTTT. Residues: CASSSPGDYPGNTQYF. The chain is built from TRBV5-6 and TRBJ2-3; 7 nucleotides line up with TRBD2. CDR1 and CDR2 (germline): SGHDT, YYEEEE. V lost 3 bases and J lost 7; bases outside the gene matches: 14. This CDR3 is 16 amino acids long. Filled out from reference TRBV5-6 and TRBJ2-3, the complete variable domain reads DAGVTQSPTHLIKTRGQQVTLRCSPKSGHDTVSWYQQALGQGPQFIFQYYEEEERQRGNFPDRFSGHQFPNYSSELNVNALLLGDSALYLCASSSPGDYPGNTQYFGPGTRLTVL.

This chain uses TRBV3-1 (or the pseudogene TRBV3-2) with TRBJ2-5; D perhaps matches TRBD1 (8 bases). The CDR3 loop spans 15 amino acids. Germline lookup yields CDR1 LGHDT and CDR2 YNNKEL (reference sequence). Trimming left V 2 bases short and J 5 bases short, with 15 bases between. CDR3 loop: CASSQPGGGSETQYF. The CDR3 coding sequence is TGTGCCAGCAGCCAACCAGGGGGCGGGAGCGAGACCCAGTACTTC.

This clone was recorded only once. The V gene is TRBV10-3, the J gene TRBJ2-7, with D possibly being TRBD1 (5 bases). Germline V gene sequence: CDR1 ENHRY, CDR2 SYGVKD. This CDR3 has 14 residues. Between the trimmed V and J ends, which lost 11 bases and 4 bases, there was a span of 21 bases. CDR3 bases: TGTGCCTCATGGGGTACGGATAACAGGTACGAGCAGTACTTC. This codes for CASWGTDNRYEQYF.

V and J are TRBV5-1 and TRBJ1-2; a weak D match, TRBD1 (6 bases). The CDR3 has 13 amino acids. CDR1 is SGHRS and CDR2 is YFSETQ in the germline V gene. Trimming left V 2 bases short and J 6 bases short, with 11 bases between. CDR3 loop: CASSLRTVDGYTF. Written as DNA, the CDR3 is TGCGCCAGCAGCTTACGGACAGTAGATGGCTACACCTTC.

The chain uses TRBV3-1 (or the pseudogene TRBV3-2) and TRBJ1-6; the D gene is possibly TRBD1 (5 bases). CDR3 length equals 14 residues. Deletions cut 2 bases from V and 5 bases from J, with 7 bases between. Germline CDR1 LGHDT, CDR2 YNNKEL (reference sequence). The CDR3, as DNA: TGTGCCAGCAGCCAATCACAGGATAATTCACCCCTCCACTTT. Its translation is CASSQSQDNSPLHF.

This chain connects TRBV10-3 to TRBJ1-1; 9 bases are shared with TRBD1. The CDR3 runs to 9 residues. With V trimmed by 11 bases and J by 10 bases, 2 bases remained unmatched. CDR1 is ENHRY and CDR2 is SYGVKD in the germline V gene. The CDR3 protein is CAPGQGAFF. DNA of the CDR3: TGTGCCCCGGGACAGGGAGCTTTCTTT.

This rearrangement joins TRBV7-9 to TRBJ2-5, with a weak D call TRBD1 (6 bases). The CDR3 spans 17 residues. Germline V CDR1 and CDR2: SEHNR, FQNEAQ (reference sequence). Between the trimmed V and J ends, which lost 1 base and 0 bases, there was a span of 15 bases. CDR3 nucleotide sequence: TGTGCCAGCAGCTTAGTCTCCAGGGGAATATACCAAGAGACCCAGTACTTC. It translates to CASSLVSRGIYQETQYF.

The chain joins TRBV28 to TRBJ1-2; 7 nucleotides align to TRBD1. Germline loops: CDR1 MDHEN, CDR2 SYDVKM. The CDR3 has 14 residues. The trim removed 6 bases at V and 4 bases at J, leaving 8 bases unmatched. DNA of the CDR3: TGTGCCAGCAGAGGGCCGGACAGGCTCTATGGCTACACCTTC. Its protein is CASRGPDRLYGYTF.

The chain is built from TRBV2 and TRBJ2-1, with 8 bases lining up with TRBD2. The CDR3 contains 17 residues. V gave up 6 bases and J gave up 5 bases; unmatched junction bases: 15. Per germline, CDR1 SNHLY and CDR2 FYNNEI. CDR3 in amino acids: CASSGSQSGRMDNEQFF. CDR3 nucleotides: TGTGCCAGCAGCGGTAGCCAAAGCGGGAGAATGGACAATGAGCAGTTCTTC.

This clone was seen only once. The chain employs TRBV6-5 and TRBJ2-1; TRBD2 is a possible D gene (5 bases). Germline V gene lookup returns CDR1 MNHEY and CDR2 SVGAGI. The V gene lost 8 bases and the J gene lost 6 bases, with 11 bases spanning the gap. The CDR3 runs 12 residues. CDR3 nucleotides: TGTGCCAGCGGAGGCGTACCCAATGAGCAGTTCTTC. Protein product: CASGGVPNEQFF.